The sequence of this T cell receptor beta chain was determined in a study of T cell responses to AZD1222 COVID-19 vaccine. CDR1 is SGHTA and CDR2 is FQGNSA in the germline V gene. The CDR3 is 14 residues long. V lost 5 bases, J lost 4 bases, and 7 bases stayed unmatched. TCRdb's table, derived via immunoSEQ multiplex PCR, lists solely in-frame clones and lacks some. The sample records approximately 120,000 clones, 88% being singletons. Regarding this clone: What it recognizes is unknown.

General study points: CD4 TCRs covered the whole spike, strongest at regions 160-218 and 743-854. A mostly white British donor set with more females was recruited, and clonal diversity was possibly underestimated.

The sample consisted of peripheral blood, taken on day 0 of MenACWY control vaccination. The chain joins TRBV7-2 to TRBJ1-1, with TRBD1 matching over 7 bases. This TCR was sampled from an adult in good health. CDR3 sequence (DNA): TGTGCCAGCAGCGGACGGACAGGTTTCACTGAAGCTTTCTTT. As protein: CASSGRTGFTEAFF. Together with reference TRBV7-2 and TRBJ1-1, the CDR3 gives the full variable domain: GAGVSQSPSNKVTEKGKDVELRCDPISGHTALYWYRQSLGQGLEFLIYFQGNSAPDKSGLPSDRFSAERTGGSVSTLTIQRTQQEDSAVYLCASSGRTGFTEAFFGQGTRLTVV.